This entry features one TCR beta chain sequence. This sample is drawn from a study of blood T cell repertoires in COVID-19. Study-level background: COVID-19 samples, acute and convalescent, were from the United States, Italy and Spain. T cells, B-cell-depleted T cells, or PBMCs supplied cDNA or gDNA.

Germline V gene data show CDR1 as SGHRS and CDR2 as YFSETQ. With V trimmed by 4 bases and J by 4 bases, 10 bases remained unmatched. CDR3 length equals 16 residues. Study processing details: Reference gene primer amplification gave nucleated cell count estimates. Clones were sequenced by immunoSEQ multiplex PCR, and TCRdb holds only the in-frame ones, with some missing. That table supplies the V and J calls and clone size; D and trimming were determined from the DNA. This sample yields 110,000 or so clones, of which approximately 84% are seen a single time; about 8.5% belongs to the top ten. The chain carries TRBV5-1 and TRBJ2-5, with 10 positions matching TRBD2. The receptor was derived from a middle-aged woman with acute or convalescent COVID-19. Sequencing was performed on peripheral blood. This CDR3 reads CASSGPLAGARETQYF. CDR3 DNA: TGCGCCAGCAGCGGACCCCTAGCGGGGGCTCGAGAGACCCAGTACTTC. Combining the CDR3 with reference TRBV5-1 and TRBJ2-5 gives the whole variable domain KAGVTQTPRYLIKTRGQQVTLSCSPISGHRSVSWYQQTPGQGLQFLFEYFSETQRNKGNFPGRFSGRQFSNSRSEMNVSTLELGDSALYLCASSGPLAGARETQYFGPGTRLLVL.